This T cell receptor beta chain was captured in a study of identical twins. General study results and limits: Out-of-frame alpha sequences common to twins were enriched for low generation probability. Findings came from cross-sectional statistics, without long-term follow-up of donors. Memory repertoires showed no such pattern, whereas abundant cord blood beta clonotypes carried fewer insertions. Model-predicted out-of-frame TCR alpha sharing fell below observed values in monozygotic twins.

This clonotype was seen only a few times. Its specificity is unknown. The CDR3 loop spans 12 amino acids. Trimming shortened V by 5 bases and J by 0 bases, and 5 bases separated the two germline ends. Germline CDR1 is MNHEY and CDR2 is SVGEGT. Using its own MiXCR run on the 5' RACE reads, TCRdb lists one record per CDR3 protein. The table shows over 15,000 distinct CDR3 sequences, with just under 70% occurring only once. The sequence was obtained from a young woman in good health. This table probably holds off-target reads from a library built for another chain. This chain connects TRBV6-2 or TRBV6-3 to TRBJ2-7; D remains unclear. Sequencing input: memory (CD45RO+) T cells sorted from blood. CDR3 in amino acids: CASSQSSYEQYF. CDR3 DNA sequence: TGTGCCAGCAGTCAGTCCTCCTACGAGCAGTACTTC.